This T cell receptor beta chain was sequenced in a study of T cells after posttransplantation cyclophosphamide. CDR1 MNHNY and CDR2 SVGAGI come from the germline V gene (reference sequence). The CDR3 has 12 residues. V lost 6 bases and J 6 bases, leaving 11 bases between the germline ends. A marrow graft followed busulfan-fludarabine conditioning, with cyclophosphamide on days +3 and +4. Study outcomes and limitations: Later post-transplant blood repertoires were often dominated by donor CD8+ memory clones. Tissue-infiltrating T cells from skin or gut overlapped little with blood T cells. Recipient CMV seropositivity and CMV reactivation strongly tracked TRB clonality.

In its sample, this clone was seen many times. Its target is unknown. The method was immunoSEQ multiplex PCR; TCRdb's version includes in-frame clones alone and lacks a portion of them. The sample includes around 10,000 clones, none of them occurring once. The TCR sequence derives from a female patient aged 35 to 55 who received an allogeneic stem cell transplant from a related donor, was CMV-positive, and had no GVHD. Some T cells could come from the graft donor. The V and J genes are TRBV6-6 and TRBJ1-2; possible D gene TRBD1, 5 bases. The material sequenced was PBMCs, taken after allogeneic stem cell transplant with posttransplant cyclophosphamide. CDR3 in DNA: TGTGCCAGCAGATCTGGGGCGAATGGCTACACCTTC. This translates into CASRSGANGYTF.